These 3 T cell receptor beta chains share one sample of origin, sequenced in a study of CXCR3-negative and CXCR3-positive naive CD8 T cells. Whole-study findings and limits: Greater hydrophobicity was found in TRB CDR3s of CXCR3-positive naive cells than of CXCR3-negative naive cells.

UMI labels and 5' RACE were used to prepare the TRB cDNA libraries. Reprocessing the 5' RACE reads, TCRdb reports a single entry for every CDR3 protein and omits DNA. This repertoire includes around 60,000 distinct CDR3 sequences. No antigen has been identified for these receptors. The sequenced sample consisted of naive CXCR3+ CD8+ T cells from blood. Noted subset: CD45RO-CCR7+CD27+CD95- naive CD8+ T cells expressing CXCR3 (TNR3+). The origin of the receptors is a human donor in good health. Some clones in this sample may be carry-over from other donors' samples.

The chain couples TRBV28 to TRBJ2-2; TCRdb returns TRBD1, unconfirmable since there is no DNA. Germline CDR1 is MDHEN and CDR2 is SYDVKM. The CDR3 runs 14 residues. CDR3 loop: CASSFDSFPGELFF. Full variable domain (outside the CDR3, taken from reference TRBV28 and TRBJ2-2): DVKVTQSSRYLVKRTGEKVFLECVQDMDHENMFWYRQDPGLGLRLIYFSYDVKMKEKGDIPEGYSVSREKKERFSLILESASTNQTSMYLCASSFDSFPGELFFGEGSRLTVL.

CDR3 in amino acids: CATSREGTFAYEQYF. The chain is built from TRBV15 and TRBJ2-7; the TCRdb call, TRBD2, lacks DNA for checking. This CDR3 region has 15 residues. CDR1 and CDR2 (germline): LNHNV, YYDKDF (reference sequence).

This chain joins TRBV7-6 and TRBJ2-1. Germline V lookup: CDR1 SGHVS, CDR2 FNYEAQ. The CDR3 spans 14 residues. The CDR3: CASSLSGGVNEQFF. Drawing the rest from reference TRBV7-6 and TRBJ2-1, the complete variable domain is GAGVSQSPRYKVTKRGQDVALRCDPISGHVSLYWYRQALGQGPEFLTYFNYEAQQDKSGLPNDRFSAERPEGSISTLTIQRTEQRDSAMYRCASSLSGGVNEQFFGPGTRLTVL.